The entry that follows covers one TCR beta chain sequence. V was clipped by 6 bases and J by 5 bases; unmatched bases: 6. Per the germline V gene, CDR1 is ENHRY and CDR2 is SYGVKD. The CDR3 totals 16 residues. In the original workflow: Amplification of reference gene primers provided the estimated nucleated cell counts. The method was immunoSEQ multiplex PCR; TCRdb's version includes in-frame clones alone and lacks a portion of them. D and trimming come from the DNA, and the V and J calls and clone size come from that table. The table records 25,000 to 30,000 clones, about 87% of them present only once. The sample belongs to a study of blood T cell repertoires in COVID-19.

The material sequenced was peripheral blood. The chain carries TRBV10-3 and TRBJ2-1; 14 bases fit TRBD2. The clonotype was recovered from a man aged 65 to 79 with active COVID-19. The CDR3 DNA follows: TGTGCCATCAGCGGACTAGCGGGGGGACCCAACAATGAGCAGTTCTTC. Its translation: CAISGLAGGPNNEQFF.